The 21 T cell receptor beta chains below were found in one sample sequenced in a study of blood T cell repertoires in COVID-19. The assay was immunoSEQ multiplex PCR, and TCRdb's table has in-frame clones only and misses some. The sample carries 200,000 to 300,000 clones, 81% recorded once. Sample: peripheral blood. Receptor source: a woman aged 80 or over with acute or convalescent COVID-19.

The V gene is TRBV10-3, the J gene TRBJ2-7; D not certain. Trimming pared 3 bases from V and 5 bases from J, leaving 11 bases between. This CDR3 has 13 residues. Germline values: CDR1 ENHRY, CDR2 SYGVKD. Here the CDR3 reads CAISEGPRDEQYF. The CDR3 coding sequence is TGTGCCATCAGTGAAGGCCCTCGGGACGAGCAGTACTTC.

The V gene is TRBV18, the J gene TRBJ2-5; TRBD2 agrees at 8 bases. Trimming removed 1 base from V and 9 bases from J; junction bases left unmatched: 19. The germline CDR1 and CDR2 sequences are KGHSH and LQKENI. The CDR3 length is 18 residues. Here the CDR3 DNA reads TGTGCCAGCTCACCACTCCTCGGTGTAACGGGGGGGCCCAAGGCCCAGTACTTC. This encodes CASSPLLGVTGGPKAQYF.

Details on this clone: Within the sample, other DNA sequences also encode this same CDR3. The CDR3: CASSLMPGGTSYEQYF. CDR3 nucleotide sequence: TGTGCCAGCAGCTTAATGCCCGGGGGAACCTCCTACGAGCAGTACTTC. The chain employs TRBV7-9 and TRBJ2-7, with D tentatively TRBD2 (6 bases). Trimming pared 2 bases from V and 0 bases from J, leaving 14 bases between. CDR1 and CDR2 from the germline V gene are SEHNR and FQNEAQ (reference sequence). This CDR3 has 16 amino acids.

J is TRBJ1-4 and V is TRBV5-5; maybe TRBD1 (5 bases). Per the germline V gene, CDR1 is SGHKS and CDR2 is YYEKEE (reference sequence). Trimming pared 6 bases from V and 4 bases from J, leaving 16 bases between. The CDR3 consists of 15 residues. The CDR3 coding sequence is TGTGCCAGCACCGATTTGACAGATTATAATGAAAAACTGTTTTTT. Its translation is CASTDLTDYNEKLFF.

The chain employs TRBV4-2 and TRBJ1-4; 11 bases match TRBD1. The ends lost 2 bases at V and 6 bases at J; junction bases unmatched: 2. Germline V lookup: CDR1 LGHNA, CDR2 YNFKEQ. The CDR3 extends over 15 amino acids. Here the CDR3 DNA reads TGTGCCAGCAGCCAACCGGGACAGGGGGATGAAAAACTGTTTTTT. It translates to CASSQPGQGDEKLFF.

The CDR3 region has the DNA TGTGCCAGCAGCCCCGCCTCTAGCGTAAACACCGGGGAGCTGTTTTTT. This translates into CASSPASSVNTGELFF. The chain employs TRBV7-8 and TRBJ2-2; D possibly corresponds to TRBD2 (6 bases). Trimming cost V 5 bases and J 2 bases, with 15 bases left between them. The germline CDR1 and CDR2 sequences are SGHVS and FQNEAQ. This CDR3 has 16 residues.

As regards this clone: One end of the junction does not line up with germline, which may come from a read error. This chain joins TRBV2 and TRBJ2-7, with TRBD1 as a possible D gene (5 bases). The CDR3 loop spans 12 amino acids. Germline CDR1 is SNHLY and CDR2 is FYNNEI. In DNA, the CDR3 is TGTGCCAGCAGTGAAGGGAGAAGGGGTCAGCACTTC. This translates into CASSEGRRGQHF.

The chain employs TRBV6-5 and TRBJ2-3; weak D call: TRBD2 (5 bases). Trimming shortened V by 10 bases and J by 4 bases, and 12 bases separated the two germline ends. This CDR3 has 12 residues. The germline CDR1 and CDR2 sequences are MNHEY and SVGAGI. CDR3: CATSLVPDTQYF. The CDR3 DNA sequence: TGTGCCACCTCACTAGTGCCAGATACGCAGTATTTT.

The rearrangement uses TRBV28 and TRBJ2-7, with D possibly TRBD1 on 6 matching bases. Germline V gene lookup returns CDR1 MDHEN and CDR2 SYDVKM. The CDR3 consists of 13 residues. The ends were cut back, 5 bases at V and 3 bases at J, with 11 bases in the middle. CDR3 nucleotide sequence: TGTGCCAGCAGTCAAGGACAGAGCTACGAGCAGTACTTC. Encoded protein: CASSQGQSYEQYF.

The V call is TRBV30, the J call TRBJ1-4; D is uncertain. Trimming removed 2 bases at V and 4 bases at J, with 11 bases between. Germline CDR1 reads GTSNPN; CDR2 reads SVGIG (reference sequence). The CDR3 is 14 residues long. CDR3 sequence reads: CAWSWEGNNEKLFF. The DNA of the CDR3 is TGTGCCTGGAGTTGGGAGGGAAATAATGAAAAACTGTTTTTT.

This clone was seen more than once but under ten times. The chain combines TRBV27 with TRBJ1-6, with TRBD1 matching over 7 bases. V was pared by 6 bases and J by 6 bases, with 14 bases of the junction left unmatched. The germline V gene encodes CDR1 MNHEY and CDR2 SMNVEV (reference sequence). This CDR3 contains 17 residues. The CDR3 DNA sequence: TGTGCCAGCAGATTCCTTGCGACAGGGTCGAGTAATTCACCCCTCCACTTT. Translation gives CASRFLATGSSNSPLHF.

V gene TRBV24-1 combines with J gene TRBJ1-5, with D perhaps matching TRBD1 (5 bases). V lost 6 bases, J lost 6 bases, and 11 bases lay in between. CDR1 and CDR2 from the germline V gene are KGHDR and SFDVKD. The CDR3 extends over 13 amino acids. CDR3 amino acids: CATSPAGGQPQHF. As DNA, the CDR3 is TGTGCCACCAGTCCGGCGGGGGGTCAGCCCCAGCATTTT.

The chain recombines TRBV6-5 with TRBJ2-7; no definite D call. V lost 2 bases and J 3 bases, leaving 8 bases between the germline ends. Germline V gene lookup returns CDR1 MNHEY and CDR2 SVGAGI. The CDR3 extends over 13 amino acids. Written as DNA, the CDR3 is TGTGCCAGCAGTTACAGTTTCGGCTACGAGCAGTACTTC. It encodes CASSYSFGYEQYF.

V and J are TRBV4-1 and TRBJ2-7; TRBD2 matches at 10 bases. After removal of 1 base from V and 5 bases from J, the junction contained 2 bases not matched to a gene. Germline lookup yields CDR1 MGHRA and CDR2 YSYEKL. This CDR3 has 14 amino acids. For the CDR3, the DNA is TGCGCCAGCAGCCAAGCCCTAGCGGGAGACGAGCAGTACTTC. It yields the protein CASSQALAGDEQYF.

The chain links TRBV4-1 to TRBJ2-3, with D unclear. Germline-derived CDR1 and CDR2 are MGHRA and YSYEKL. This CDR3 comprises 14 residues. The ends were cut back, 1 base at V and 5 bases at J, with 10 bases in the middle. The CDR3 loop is CASSQVLSLDTQYF. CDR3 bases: TGCGCCAGCAGCCAAGTACTCTCCTTAGATACGCAGTATTTT.

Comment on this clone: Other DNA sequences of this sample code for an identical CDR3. DNA for the CDR3: TGTGCCAGTAGTACCGGAAGAGGAAATCAGCCCCAGCATTTT. It specifies CASSTGRGNQPQHF. This chain connects TRBV19 to TRBJ1-5; unclear D gene. The V gene lost 4 bases and the J gene lost 4 bases, with 11 bases spanning the gap. Germline-derived CDR1 and CDR2 are LNHDA and SQIVND (reference sequence). The CDR3 spans 14 residues.

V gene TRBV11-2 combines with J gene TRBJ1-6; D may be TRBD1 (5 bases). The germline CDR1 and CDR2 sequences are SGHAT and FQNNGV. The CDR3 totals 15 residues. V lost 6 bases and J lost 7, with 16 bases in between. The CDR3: CASSHPRVRNSPLHF. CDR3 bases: TGTGCCAGCAGTCACCCCAGGGTCCGGAATTCACCCCTCCACTTT.

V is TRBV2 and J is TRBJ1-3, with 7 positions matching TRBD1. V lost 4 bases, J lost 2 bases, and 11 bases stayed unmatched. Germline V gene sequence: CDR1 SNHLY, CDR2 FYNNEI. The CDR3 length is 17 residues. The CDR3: CASSVGGQAVPGNTIYF. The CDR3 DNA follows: TGTGCCAGCAGTGTGGGTGGACAGGCCGTTCCTGGAAACACCATATATTTT.

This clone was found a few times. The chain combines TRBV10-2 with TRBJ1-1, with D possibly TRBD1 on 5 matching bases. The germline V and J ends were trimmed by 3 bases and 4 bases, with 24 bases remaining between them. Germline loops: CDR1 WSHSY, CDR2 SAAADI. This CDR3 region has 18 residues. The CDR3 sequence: CASSDLGVAGRASTEAFF. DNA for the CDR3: TGCGCCAGCAGTGATCTGGGGGTTGCGGGGCGGGCTAGCACTGAAGCTTTCTTT.

Here the CDR3 reads CASSLGTRQGDGYTF. Written as DNA, the CDR3 is TGTGCCAGCAGCCTGGGAACGAGACAGGGAGATGGCTACACCTTC. V gene TRBV3-1 (or the pseudogene TRBV3-2) combines with J gene TRBJ1-2, with 7 bases fitting TRBD1. The germline gives CDR1 LGHDT, CDR2 YNNKEL (reference sequence). V lost 4 bases to trimming and J lost 6 bases; unmatched junction nucleotides: 11. There are 15 residues in the CDR3.

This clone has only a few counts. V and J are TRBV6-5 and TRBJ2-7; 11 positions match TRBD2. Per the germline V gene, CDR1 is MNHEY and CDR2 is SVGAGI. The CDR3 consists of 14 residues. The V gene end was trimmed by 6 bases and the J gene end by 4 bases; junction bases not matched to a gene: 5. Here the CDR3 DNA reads TGTGCCAGCAGCCTAGCGGGAGGTAGGTACGAGCAGTACTTC. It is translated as CASSLAGGRYEQYF.